The 15 T cell receptor beta chains in this list originate from one sample, sequenced in a study of blood T cell repertoires in COVID-19. Sequencing used immunoSEQ multiplex PCR; TCRdb keeps in-frame clones, though not all of them. The table includes 150,000 to 200,000 clones, 80% to 90% detected once. Sequencing was done on a sample of peripheral blood. The receptor set was obtained from a man aged 45-65 years with active or convalescent COVID-19.

The chain links TRBV30 to TRBJ2-2; no clear D. V gave up 4 bases and J gave up 6 bases, with 12 bases separating them. There are 13 residues in the CDR3. The germline V gene encodes CDR1 GTSNPN and CDR2 SVGIG (reference sequence). The CDR3 here is CAWTSDLAGELFF. The CDR3 DNA is TGTGCCTGGACTTCTGACTTGGCCGGGGAGCTGTTTTTT.

The J gene is TRBJ1-2, the V gene TRBV19, with TRBD1 identical over 7 bases. Germline loops: CDR1 LNHDA, CDR2 SQIVND (reference sequence). The V segment lost 6 bases and the J segment 6 bases; nucleotides outside the gene matches: 10. This CDR3 comprises 14 residues. The CDR3 region is CASSRGSGGHGYTF. In nucleotides, the CDR3 is TGTGCCAGTAGCCGGGGGTCAGGGGGACATGGCTACACCTTC.

The rearrangement uses TRBV7-6 and TRBJ1-4; 8 nucleotides line up with TRBD1. The CDR3 is 15 residues long. V lost 4 bases to trimming and J lost 7 bases; unmatched junction nucleotides: 8. The germline V gene has CDR1 SGHVS and CDR2 FNYEAQ. In nucleotides, the CDR3 is TGTGCCAGCAGCTCCCTAACAGGGGGTAGTGAAAAACTGTTTTTT. Translated: CASSSLTGGSEKLFF.

V is TRBV2 and J is TRBJ1-2, with 10 positions matching TRBD1. J was trimmed by 7 bases and V by 6 bases; bases with no gene match: 5. The germline V gene has CDR1 SNHLY and CDR2 FYNNEI. This CDR3 contains 13 residues. The CDR3 bases are TGTGCCAGCAGGACAGGGGGCGCATCTGGCTACACCTTC. This translates into CASRTGGASGYTF.

The rearrangement joins TRBV24-1 to TRBJ2-1; tentatively, D is TRBD2 (5 bases). The CDR3 consists of 16 residues. Germline V lookup: CDR1 KGHDR, CDR2 SFDVKD. The V end lost 0 bases, the J end lost 0 bases, and 8 bases lay between the germline ends. The CDR3: CATSDLITSSYNEQFF. In DNA, the CDR3 is TGTGCCACCAGTGATTTGATTACTAGCTCCTACAATGAGCAGTTCTTC.

This chain connects TRBV7-9 to TRBJ2-7, with 8 bases fitting TRBD2. Trimming took 0 bases from V and 6 from J; bases not matched to a gene: 7. The CDR3 totals 15 residues. From germline, CDR1 is SEHNR and CDR2 FQNEAQ (reference sequence). The CDR3 sequence: CASSLAPTSDREQYF. The DNA of the CDR3 is TGTGCCAGCAGCTTAGCGCCGACTAGCGATCGCGAGCAGTACTTC.

The chain links TRBV5-4 to TRBJ2-7; TRBD2 matches 11 bases. CDR1 and CDR2 (germline): SGHNT, YYREEE (reference sequence). This CDR3 region has 16 residues. V shed 3 bases and J 1 base; nucleotides not matched to a gene: 6. The CDR3 spells CASSSVTSGISYEQYF. As DNA, the CDR3 is TGTGCCAGCAGCTCCGTGACTAGCGGGATATCCTACGAGCAGTACTTC.

The gene calls are TRBV9 and TRBJ2-4; D is ambiguous. Trimming took off 0 bases at V and 5 bases at J, with 9 bases between the two ends. The length of the CDR3 is 14 residues. Per the germline V gene, CDR1 is SGDLS and CDR2 is YYNGEE. The chain's CDR3 is CASSVGGHENIQYF. DNA of the CDR3: TGTGCCAGCAGCGTAGGTGGGCACGAAAACATTCAGTACTTC. Together with reference TRBV9 and TRBJ2-4, the CDR3 gives the full variable domain: DSGVTQTPKHLITATGQRVTLRCSPRSGDLSVYWYQQSLDQGLQFLIQYYNGEERAKGNILERFSAQQFPDLHSELNLSSLELGDSALYFCASSVGGHENIQYFGAGTRLSVL.

J is TRBJ2-7 and V is TRBV19, with 9 bases identical to TRBD2. J lost 7 bases, V lost 9 bases, and 19 bases had no gene match. The CDR3 has 16 residues. Germline V gene sequence: CDR1 LNHDA, CDR2 SQIVND (reference sequence). DNA of the CDR3: TGTGCCAGCAAAGGGTTAGGGCTAGCGGGATCAAGTGAGCAGTACTTC. It is translated as CASKGLGLAGSSEQYF.

V and J are TRBV20-1 and TRBJ2-3; D not resolved. The germline V gene encodes CDR1 DFQATT and CDR2 SNEGSKA (reference sequence). This CDR3 comprises 11 residues. The ends were cut back, 6 bases at V and 4 bases at J, with 8 bases in the middle. CDR3 sequence reads: CSAPVPDTQYF. DNA of the CDR3: TGCAGTGCCCCGGTTCCAGATACGCAGTATTTT.

The chain joins TRBV6-5 to TRBJ1-2; D remains ambiguous. The V end was cut by 2 bases, the J end by 0 bases, with 7 bases between. Germline assignment: CDR1 MNHEY and CDR2 SVGAGI. The CDR3 consists of 14 residues. The CDR3 reads CASSYSFANYGYTF. CDR3 DNA sequence: TGTGCCAGCAGTTACAGCTTTGCTAACTATGGCTACACCTTC.

The chain uses TRBV19 and TRBJ1-5, with 8 positions matching TRBD1. The V gene end was trimmed by 4 bases and the J gene end by 5 bases; junction bases not matched to a gene: 10. Germline values: CDR1 LNHDA, CDR2 SQIVND (reference sequence). CDR3 size: 16 residues. CDR3 sequence: CASSTSSTGVDQPQHF. Here the CDR3 DNA reads TGTGCCAGTAGTACTTCATCGACAGGGGTTGATCAGCCCCAGCATTTT.

This chain uses TRBV3-1 (or the pseudogene TRBV3-2) with TRBJ1-1, with TRBD1 identical over 9 bases. With V trimmed by 0 bases and J by 3 bases, 5 bases remained unmatched. The CDR3 sequence is 16 residues long. From germline, CDR1 is LGHDT and CDR2 YNNKEL (reference sequence). The CDR3: CASSQEQGARDTEAFF. The CDR3 DNA sequence: TGTGCCAGCAGCCAAGAACAGGGGGCGAGGGACACTGAAGCTTTCTTT.

V is TRBV29-1 and J is TRBJ2-7, with D possibly matching TRBD2 (5 bases). V shed 7 bases and J shed 1 base, with 20 bases lying between them. This CDR3 contains 15 residues. The germline V gene encodes CDR1 SQVTM and CDR2 ANQGSEA. CDR3 coding DNA: TGCAGCGCTGCAAATGAGGGTCTCGATTCCTACGAGCAGTACTTC. Protein product: CSAANEGLDSYEQYF.

The chain has TRBV10-2 and TRBJ1-1, with D tentatively TRBD1 (6 bases). Trimming shortened V by 6 bases and J by 4 bases, and 15 bases separated the two germline ends. Looked up from germline, CDR1 is WSHSY and CDR2 is SAAADI. CDR3 length: 14 residues. The CDR3 reads CASSQQGPTTEAFF. CDR3 nucleotides: TGCGCCAGCAGCCAACAGGGCCCGACCACTGAAGCTTTCTTT.